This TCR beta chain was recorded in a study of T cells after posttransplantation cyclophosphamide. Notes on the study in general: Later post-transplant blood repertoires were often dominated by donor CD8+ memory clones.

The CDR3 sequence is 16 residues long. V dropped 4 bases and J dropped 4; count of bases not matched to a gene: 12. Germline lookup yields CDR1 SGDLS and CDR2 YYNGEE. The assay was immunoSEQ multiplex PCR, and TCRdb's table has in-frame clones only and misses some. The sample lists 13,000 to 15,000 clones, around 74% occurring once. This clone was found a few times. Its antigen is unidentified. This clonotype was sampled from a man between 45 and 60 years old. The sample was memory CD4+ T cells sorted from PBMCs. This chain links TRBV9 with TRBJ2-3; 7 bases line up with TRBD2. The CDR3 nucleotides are TGTGCCAGCAGCAATGCTCCGACTAGCCGGGCAGATACGCAGTATTTT. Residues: CASSNAPTSRADTQYF.